The 25 T cell receptor beta chains listed next were all sequenced from one sample in a study of blood T cell repertoires in COVID-19. Method: immunoSEQ multiplex PCR; TCRdb's copy keeps in-frame clones and lacks some. The sample has around 72,000 clones; over 65% are singletons. The sequenced sample consisted of peripheral blood. The receptors shown here come from a woman of 80 years or more with acute or convalescent COVID-19.

This chain uses TRBV3-1 (or the pseudogene TRBV3-2) with TRBJ2-2, with 8 bases aligning to TRBD1. Germline V lookup: CDR1 LGHDT, CDR2 YNNKEL (reference sequence). This CDR3 has 16 amino acids. The V gene end was trimmed by 4 bases and the J gene end by 3 bases; junction bases not matched to a gene: 7. The CDR3 protein is CASSRTTGAHTGELFF. The CDR3 coding sequence is TGTGCCAGCAGCCGAACGACAGGGGCGCACACCGGGGAGCTGTTTTTT.

The chain couples TRBV29-1 to TRBJ1-2, with 8 bases identical to TRBD1. The CDR3 is 14 amino acids. The germline gives CDR1 SQVTM, CDR2 ANQGSEA. J lost 5 bases, V lost 2 bases, and 7 bases had no gene match. The CDR3 DNA sequence: TGCAGCGTTGAACCTCCGGGACAGGTTTATGGCTACACCTTC. Amino acids: CSVEPPGQVYGYTF.

The V call is TRBV7-8, the J call TRBJ1-5; TRBD1 agrees at 7 bases. Germline CDR1 is SGHVS and CDR2 is FQNEAQ. After removal of 5 bases from V and 5 bases from J, the junction contained 9 bases not matched to a gene. This CDR3 spans 15 amino acids. The CDR3 DNA follows: TGTGCCAGCAGCATAGGACAGGCTGGGGATCAGCCCCAGCATTTT. This sequence encodes CASSIGQAGDQPQHF.

The J gene is TRBJ1-4, the V gene TRBV30; D not resolved. Germline assignment: CDR1 GTSNPN and CDR2 SVGIG (reference sequence). The CDR3 sequence is 13 residues long. V lost 1 base and J 7 bases, leaving 10 bases between the germline ends. In DNA form, the CDR3 reads TGTGCCTGGAGTGCGTCAGGCTCTGAAAAACTGTTTTTT. Translated: CAWSASGSEKLFF.

This clone was seen more than once but under ten times. This chain connects TRBV10-1 to TRBJ2-2, with a weak D call TRBD2 (6 bases). V lost 10 bases and J lost 5, with 14 bases in between. Germline V gene sequence: CDR1 WNHNN, CDR2 SYGVQD (reference sequence). The CDR3 runs 13 residues. The CDR3, as DNA: TGCGCCACGGGGAGGCCGGGGACCGGGGAGCTGTTTTTT. This translates into CATGRPGTGELFF.

The chain recombines TRBV12-3 or TRBV12-4 with TRBJ1-1, with 7 bases matching TRBD1. The CDR3 is 13 residues long. The V and J ends lost 3 bases and 6 bases, in that order; junction bases with no gene match: 4. The CDR3 region has the DNA TGTGCCAGCAGTTTCCTTGGGACAGCTGAAGCTTTCTTT. It is translated as CASSFLGTAEAFF.

The rearrangement links TRBV11-2 to TRBJ2-1; 16 positions agree with TRBD2. V was pared by 3 bases and J by 7 bases, with 6 bases of the junction left unmatched. The CDR3 is 17 residues long. From germline, CDR1 is SGHAT and CDR2 FQNNGV. The CDR3 protein is CASSLMGTSGRGNEQFF. In nucleotides, the CDR3 is TGTGCCAGCAGCTTGATGGGGACTAGCGGGAGGGGGAATGAGCAGTTCTTC. The complete variable domain, with remaining parts taken from reference TRBV11-2 and TRBJ2-1, reads EAGVAQSPRYKIIEKRQSVAFWCNPISGHATLYWYQQILGQGPKLLIQFQNNGVVDDSQLPKDRFSAERLKGVDSTLKIQPAKLEDSAVYLCASSLMGTSGRGNEQFFGPGTRLTVL.

The chain employs TRBV25-1 and TRBJ1-5; TRBD1 might be the D (6 bases). With 3 bases removed from V and 3 bases from J, the gap between germline ends came to 12 bases. This CDR3 contains 15 residues. CDR1 is MGHDK and CDR2 is SYGVNS in the germline V gene. The chain's CDR3 is CASSDPGQPNQPQHF. Here the CDR3 DNA reads TGTGCCAGCAGTGATCCTGGACAGCCCAATCAGCCCCAGCATTTT. The whole variable domain, remainder taken from reference TRBV25-1 and TRBJ1-5, is EADIYQTPRYLVIGTGKKITLECSQTMGHDKMYWYQQDPGMELHLIHYSYGVNSTEKGDLSSESTVSRIRTEHFPLTLESARPSHTSQYLCASSDPGQPNQPQHFGDGTRLSIL.

This clone turned up a few times. The CDR3 coding sequence is TGTGCCAGCAGAGGACAGAGCTCCTACAATGAGCAGTTCTTC. Encoded protein: CASRGQSSYNEQFF. The chain couples TRBV5-4 to TRBJ2-1; D is perhaps TRBD1 (6 bases). Per germline, CDR1 SGHNT and CDR2 YYREEE (reference sequence). This CDR3 is built from 14 residues. V lost 5 bases, J lost 0 bases, and 9 bases lay in between.

The chain has TRBV9 and TRBJ1-5; D remains ambiguous. Trimming cost V 0 bases and J 4 bases, with 5 bases left between them. The germline CDR1 and CDR2 sequences are SGDLS and YYNGEE. The CDR3 spans 13 residues. CDR3 DNA: TGTGCCAGCAGCGTAGATGCGAATCAGCCCCAGCATTTT. Translating gives CASSVDANQPQHF.

The chain is built from TRBV25-1 and TRBJ2-2; D unclear. The CDR3 loop spans 15 amino acids. Trimming pared 3 bases from V and 2 bases from J, leaving 10 bases between. Germline CDR1 and CDR2: MGHDK and SYGVNS. Here the CDR3 DNA reads TGTGCCAGCAGTGATCAATACCTAAACACCGGGGAGCTGTTTTTT. Translation gives CASSDQYLNTGELFF.

This chain connects TRBV19 to TRBJ2-5; possible D gene TRBD1, 5 bases. The CDR3 is 13 residues long. CDR1 and CDR2 (germline): LNHDA, SQIVND (reference sequence). With 3 bases removed from V and 5 bases from J, the gap between germline ends came to 10 bases. The CDR3 DNA sequence: TGTGCCAGTAGTATTCTGGGGCGGGAGACCCAGTACTTC. Its protein is CASSILGRETQYF.

This chain connects TRBV5-1 to TRBJ1-1; the D gene is possibly TRBD1 (6 bases). The CDR3 covers 14 residues. The V and J ends lost 4 bases and 5 bases respectively, with 15 bases between them. Germline values: CDR1 SGHRS, CDR2 YFSETQ. The DNA for the CDR3 is TGCGCCAGCAGCCTACAGTACACAGGGACTGAAGCTTTCTTT. It is translated as CASSLQYTGTEAFF.

This clone was detected a few times. This rearrangement joins TRBV24-1 to TRBJ1-2; 7 bases agree with TRBD1. After removal of 7 bases from V and 8 bases from J, the junction contained 3 bases not matched to a gene. The CDR3 consists of 11 residues. Looked up from germline, CDR1 is KGHDR and CDR2 is SFDVKD. Written as DNA, the CDR3 is TGTGCCACCAGGGCGGACAGGGGCTACACCTTC. Translation gives CATRADRGYTF.

The chain carries TRBV19 and TRBJ2-6; no clear D. Germline CDR1 LNHDA, CDR2 SQIVND (reference sequence). V was trimmed by 5 bases and J by 2 bases, leaving 13 bases between them. CDR3 size: 16 residues. The CDR3 DNA is TGTGCCAGTAGTGGTCAGGCGAATGCTGGGGCCAACGTCCTGACTTTC. This encodes CASSGQANAGANVLTF.

The chain employs TRBV25-1 and TRBJ2-2; TRBD1 agrees at 7 bases. Unmatched junction bases numbered 8, after V lost 4 bases and J lost 6 bases. The CDR3 has 15 residues. Per germline, CDR1 MGHDK and CDR2 SYGVNS. The CDR3 DNA reads as TGTGCCAGCAGTGTCAGGGGGACCGGCGCCGGGGAGCTGTTTTTT. This gives the protein CASSVRGTGAGELFF. The complete variable domain, with remaining parts taken from reference TRBV25-1 and TRBJ2-2, reads EADIYQTPRYLVIGTGKKITLECSQTMGHDKMYWYQQDPGMELHLIHYSYGVNSTEKGDLSSESTVSRIRTEHFPLTLESARPSHTSQYLCASSVRGTGAGELFFGEGSRLTVL.

In this sample, this clone turned up a few times. This CDR3 reads CASRLRGQGARDTEAFF. The CDR3 DNA reads TGCGCCAGCAGATTGAGGGGGCAGGGGGCTCGGGACACTGAAGCTTTCTTT. This chain links TRBV10-1 with TRBJ1-1; 8 bases are a match to TRBD1. The V and J ends lost 6 bases and 3 bases, in that order; junction bases with no gene match: 15. Germline V CDR1 and CDR2: WNHNN, SYGVQD (reference sequence). The CDR3 contains 17 residues.

V and J are TRBV30 and TRBJ1-5; no clear D. The CDR3 contains 15 residues. V gave up 0 bases and J gave up 0 bases, with 9 bases separating them. CDR1 and CDR2 from the germline V gene are GTSNPN and SVGIG (reference sequence). The CDR3 reads CAWSVRGPSNQPQHF. The CDR3 region has the DNA TGTGCCTGGAGTGTACGAGGTCCTAGCAATCAGCCCCAGCATTTT.

This clone was seen a few times. This sequence joins TRBV5-1 and TRBJ2-5, with 9 nucleotides matching TRBD2. The V segment lost 0 bases and the J segment 5 bases; nucleotides outside the gene matches: 8. The germline CDR1 and CDR2 sequences are SGHRS and YFSETQ. The CDR3 spans 16 residues. CDR3 protein: CASSLVGTSSVETQYF. CDR3 sequence (DNA): TGCGCCAGCAGCTTGGTGGGGACTAGCAGTGTGGAGACCCAGTACTTC.

This chain connects TRBV19 to TRBJ1-2; maybe TRBD1 (5 bases). Trimming pared 7 bases from V and 8 bases from J, leaving 14 bases between. The CDR3 length is 12 residues. Per the germline V gene, CDR1 is LNHDA and CDR2 is SQIVND (reference sequence). The DNA for the CDR3 is TGTGCCAGTACTGGGGGGGTATACGGCTACACCTTC. Translated, it gives CASTGGVYGYTF.

This chain joins TRBV10-1 and TRBJ2-3, with 7 positions matching TRBD2. Germline trimming cut 6 bases from V and 0 bases from J; bases unmatched to any gene: 3. Germline CDR1 reads WNHNN; CDR2 reads SYGVQD (reference sequence). The CDR3 extends over 14 amino acids. The DNA for the CDR3 is TGCGCCAGCAGCCATAGCGGGAGCACAGATACGCAGTATTTT. Its translation is CASSHSGSTDTQYF.

This clone was seen a single time. The chain joins TRBV27 to TRBJ2-1; 10 bases fit TRBD1. V trimming: 4 bases; J trimming: 6 bases; junction bases outside the gene matches: 3. Germline CDR1 MNHEY, CDR2 SMNVEV (reference sequence). The CDR3 consists of 14 residues. The chain's CDR3 is CASSSGTGANEQFF. CDR3 sequence (DNA): TGTGCCAGCAGTTCCGGGACAGGGGCCAATGAGCAGTTCTTC.

The gene calls are TRBV2 and TRBJ1-1; 8 bases agree with TRBD1. V shed 1 base, J shed 3 bases, and the junction held 4 bases outside the gene matches. The CDR3 extends over 15 amino acids. From germline, CDR1 is SNHLY and CDR2 FYNNEI. In DNA form, the CDR3 reads TGTGCCAGCAGTGAAGGCGGCAGGGGGCACACTGAAGCTTTCTTT. This encodes CASSEGGRGHTEAFF.

The rearrangement uses TRBV5-1 and TRBJ1-6; TRBD1 matches at 9 bases. The CDR3 length is 14 residues. Germline V lookup: CDR1 SGHRS, CDR2 YFSETQ. Trimming removed 4 bases from V and 7 bases from J; junction bases left unmatched: 3. The CDR3 DNA follows: TGCGCCAGCAGCCCCGGGACAGGGAATTCACCCCTCCACTTT. Translation gives CASSPGTGNSPLHF.

The chain uses TRBV19 and TRBJ2-3; TRBD2 aligns across 11 bases. Germline CDR1 is LNHDA and CDR2 is SQIVND (reference sequence). The CDR3 contains 16 residues. V lost 0 bases, J lost 7 bases, and 6 bases stayed unmatched. CDR3 amino acids: CASSIDTSGSANTQYF. CDR3 sequence (DNA): TGTGCCAGTAGTATAGATACTAGCGGGAGCGCTAATACGCAGTATTTT.